Sequencing of this TCR beta chain was carried out in a study of blood T cells in healthy people across ages. Primed by a sample-barcoded 5' primer and a J-beta primer mix, a second PCR proceeded for 7 to 11 cycles. All cDNA molecules were each tagged by a template-switch adaptor with 12 random nucleotides. TCRdb fed the 5' RACE reads into MiXCR, producing one record per CDR3 protein. This table has approximately 1,000,000 distinct CDR3 sequences, 35% to 50% appearing once. Study-level results: Higher diversity and more naive CD4+ cells were features of long-lived donors, compared to aged donors.

CDR1 is SEHNR, CDR2 FQNEAQ, per germline (reference sequence). The CDR3 spans 14 residues. V shed 0 bases and J shed 6 bases, with 11 bases lying between them. On this clonotype: What it binds is unknown.

This chain connects TRBV7-9 to TRBJ1-2; D possibly corresponds to TRBD1 (5 bases). This TCR was sampled from an older woman in good health. The sample taken for sequencing was blood. CDR3 bases: TGTGCCAGCAGCTTAGCTCCGGGGCGAGATGGCTACACCTTC. This translates into CASSLAPGRDGYTF. The full variable domain, its missing parts supplied by reference TRBV7-9 and TRBJ1-2, is DTGVSQNPRHKITKRGQNVTFRCDPISEHNRLYWYRQTLGQGPEFLTYFQNEAQLEKSRLLSDRFSAERPKGSFSTLEIQRTEQGDSAMYLCASSLAPGRDGYTFGSGTRLTVV.